These 3 T cell receptor beta chains were sequenced from one sample in a study of cytomegalovirus exposure and HLA in healthy donors. PCR was performed using 60 Vbeta and 13 Jbeta primers. Data came from immunoSEQ multiplex PCR; TCRdb stores just in-frame clones and leaves some out. Here the sample spans tens of thousands of clones, approximately 72% being singletons. Sequenced: PBMCs. Every receptor here comes from a woman between 40 and 50 years old in good health and CMV-seronegative.

The chain recombines TRBV19 with TRBJ1-5, with D perhaps matching TRBD1 (5 bases). Germline CDR1 and CDR2: LNHDA and SQIVND (reference sequence). Deletions cut 3 bases from V and 3 bases from J, with 9 bases between. The CDR3 is 14 residues long. In nucleotides, the CDR3 is TGTGCCAGTAGTATGGGGCTCCCCAATCAGCCCCAGCATTTT. Translated: CASSMGLPNQPQHF.

A remark on this clone: One end of the junction varies from germline; a read error may be responsible. The chain couples TRBV7-7 to TRBJ1-1; no reliable D call. This CDR3 is built from 13 residues. CDR1 and CDR2 (germline): SSHAT, FNYEAQ (reference sequence). The CDR3 sequence is CASSLSPGGEAFF. DNA for the CDR3: TGTGCTAGCAGCTTATCCCCGGGAGGTGAAGCTTTCTTT.

The chain recombines TRBV6-1 with TRBJ2-5; TRBD1 aligns across 8 bases. The J call may not be correct, given that the DNA end is closer to TRBJ2-7. This CDR3 is built from 13 residues. Germline V CDR1 and CDR2: MNHNS, SASEGT. CDR3 coding DNA: TGTGCCAGCAGACCAGGGGGCCCCTACGAGCAGTACTTC. Translation gives CASRPGGPYEQYF.